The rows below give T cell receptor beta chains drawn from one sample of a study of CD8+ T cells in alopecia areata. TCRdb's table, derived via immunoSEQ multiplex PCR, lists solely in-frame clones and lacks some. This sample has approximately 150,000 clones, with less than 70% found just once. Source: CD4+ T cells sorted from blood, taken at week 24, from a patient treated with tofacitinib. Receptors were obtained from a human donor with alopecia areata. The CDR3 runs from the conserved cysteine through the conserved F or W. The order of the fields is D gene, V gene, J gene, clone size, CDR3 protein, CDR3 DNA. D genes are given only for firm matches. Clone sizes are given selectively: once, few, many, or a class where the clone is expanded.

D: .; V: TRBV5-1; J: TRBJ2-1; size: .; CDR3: CASSSTAPVDEQFF; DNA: TGCGCCAGCAGCTCCACAGCGCCGGTCGATGAGCAGTTCTTC
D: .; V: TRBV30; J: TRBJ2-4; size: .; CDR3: CAWSVQSGNIQYF; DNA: TGTGCCTGGAGTGTGCAGTCGGGAAACATTCAGTACTTC
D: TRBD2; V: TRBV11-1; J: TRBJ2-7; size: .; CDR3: CASSRPSGGIHEQYF; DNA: TGTGCCAGCAGCCGACCTAGCGGGGGTATCCACGAGCAGTACTTC
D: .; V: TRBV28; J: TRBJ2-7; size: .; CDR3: CASYGTEYYEQYF; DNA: TGTGCCAGCTACGGGACTGAGTACTACGAGCAGTACTTC
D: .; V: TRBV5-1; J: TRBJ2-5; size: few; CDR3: CASSLGISSLLQETQYF; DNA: TGCGCCAGCAGCTTGGGAATTTCTAGCCTCCTTCAAGAGACCCAGTACTTC
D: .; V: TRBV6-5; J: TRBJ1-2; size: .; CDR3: CATSRDNLNYGYTF; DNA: TGTGCCACCAGTAGGGACAACCTCAACTATGGCTACACCTTC
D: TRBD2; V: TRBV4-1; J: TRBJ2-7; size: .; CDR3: CASSQGGGAGVSYEQYF; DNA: TGCGCCAGCAGCCAAGGCGGGGGGGCAGGGGTATCCTACGAGCAGTACTTC
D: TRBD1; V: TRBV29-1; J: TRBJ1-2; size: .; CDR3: CSVENLTGSYGYTF; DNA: TGCAGCGTGGAAAATCTGACAGGGAGCTATGGCTACACCTTC
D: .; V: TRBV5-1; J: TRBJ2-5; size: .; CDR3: CASSWGTGRETQYF; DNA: TGCGCCAGCAGCTGGGGTACAGGTCGCGAGACCCAGTACTTC
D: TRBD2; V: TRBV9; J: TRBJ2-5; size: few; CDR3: CASSVLAGGETQYF; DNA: TGTGCCAGCAGCGTACTAGCGGGGGGCGAGACCCAGTACTTC
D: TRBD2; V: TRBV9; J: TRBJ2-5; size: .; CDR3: CASSLRLAGHQETQYF; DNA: TGTGCCAGCAGCTTACGACTAGCGGGCCACCAAGAGACCCAGTACTTC
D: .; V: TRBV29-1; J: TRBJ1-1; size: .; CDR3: CSVAPYTYTEAFF; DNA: TGCAGCGTTGCCCCCTACACGTACACTGAAGCTTTCTTT
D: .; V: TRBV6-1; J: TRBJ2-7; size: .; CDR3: CASSEMGGRSYEQYF; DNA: TGTGCCAGCAGTGAAATGGGGGGGCGGTCCTACGAGCAGTACTTC
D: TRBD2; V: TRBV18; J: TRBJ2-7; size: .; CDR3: CASSPLRGTGEQYF; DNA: TGTGCCAGCTCACCATTGCGGGGGACGGGCGAGCAGTACTTC
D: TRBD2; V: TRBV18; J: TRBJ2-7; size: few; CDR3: CASSPLTSGPHEQYF; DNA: TGTGCCAGCTCACCCCTGACTAGCGGTCCGCACGAGCAGTACTTC